This is a list of T cell receptor beta chains from one sample in a study of T cells in Graves' hyperthyroidism and ophthalmopathy. MiXCR, applied by TCRdb to the multiplex PCR reads, yields one record per CDR3 protein. The data hold about 320,000 distinct CDR3 sequences, with around 17% observed a single time. The material sequenced was blood. The receptors originated from a young man with Graves' hyperthyroidism. The CDR3 runs from the conserved cysteine through the conserved F or W. The D gene is left open where the match is weak. The listing skips clone size in some rows; elsewhere it reads once, few, many or a size class.

d_gene	v_gene	j_gene	abundance	CDR3nt	CDR3aa
-	TRBV10-3	TRBJ1-4	-	TGTGCTAGTGGGTGGACCCATGAAAAACTGTTTTTT	CASGWTHEKLFF
-	TRBV19	TRBJ2-2	-	TGTGCCAGTAGTATAGAAGGGGTCGGGGAGCTGCTTTTT	CASSIEGVGELLF
TRBD2	TRBV4-2	TRBJ2-3	few	TGTGCCAGCAGCCGTCATAGCGGGACCAACACAGATACGCAGTATTTT	CASSRHSGTNTDTQYF
-	TRBV11-2	TRBJ1-1	many	TGTGCCAGCAGCTTAACCAGGGACAACACTGAAGCTTTCTTT	CASSLTRDNTEAFF
TRBD2	TRBV7-9	TRBJ2-3	once	TGTGCCAGCAGCTCAATGACTAGCGGGAGAGGAGATACGCAGTATTTT	CASSSMTSGRGDTQYF
TRBD1	TRBV12-3/TRBV12-4	TRBJ1-1	many	TGTGCCAGCAGGCAAGGGGCGACAGGGTCGGATTTCTTT	CASRQGATGSDFF
TRBD2	TRBV28	TRBJ2-3	many	TGTGCCAGCAGTCTCTTATTAGCGGGCGACACAGATACGCAGTATTTT	CASSLLLAGDTDTQYF
-	TRBV28	TRBJ2-1	many	TGTGCCAGCACTCGGCTAGGAGGACATGAGCAGTTCTTC	CASTRLGGHEQFF
-	TRBV28	TRBJ1-4	-	TGTGCCAGCAGTTTTCGTGGGGCGCGGGAAAAACTGTTTTTT	CASSFRGAREKLFF
-	TRBV20-1	TRBJ2-1	few	TGCAGTGCTTTGTACGAGGAGCAGTTCTTC	CSALYEEQFF
-	TRBV20-1	TRBJ1-1	few	TGCAGTGCTAGAGATCAATCCGAAGAAGCTTTCTTT	CSARDQSEEAFF
-	TRBV28	TRBJ2-7	many	TGTGCCAGCAGTTTACTAAATGGCTACGAGCAGTACTTC	CASSLLNGYEQYF
TRBD1	TRBV7-9	TRBJ2-5	many	TGTGCCATCTGGACAGGGGCCTACCGGGAGACCCAGTACTTC	CAIWTGAYRETQYF
-	TRBV30	TRBJ2-7	-	TGTGCCTGGAGTCTCCATTCCAGGCCGCCGATCTACGAGCAGTACTTC	CAWSLHSRPPIYEQYF
-	TRBV28	TRBJ1-2	many	TGTGCCAGCAGTTCGCCAGCCTCTCCTTATGGCTACACCTTC	CASSSPASPYGYTF
-	TRBV19	TRBJ2-6	-	TGTGCCAGTACCGGGATACCCTTTAATGGGGCCAACGTCCTGACTTTC	CASTGIPFNGANVLTF
TRBD1	TRBV6-1	TRBJ2-3	few	TGTGCCAGCAGTGGACAGGGGGGGGGCACAGATACGCAGTATTTT	CASSGQGGGTDTQYF
-	TRBV18	TRBJ2-2	many	TGTGCCAGCCCACCTGAGGGGACGAACACCGGGGAGCTGTTTTTT	CASPPEGTNTGELFF
-	TRBV3-1	TRBJ2-2	many	TGTGCCAGCAGCCCACAAAGGAGTAGCGGTCAAGCGACCCCCGGGGAGCTGTTTTTT	CASSPQRSSGQATPGELFF
-	TRBV11-2	TRBJ1-6	-	TGTGCCAGCAGCTTAGCCGGGGGCGATTCACCCCTCCACTTT	CASSLAGGDSPLHF
TRBD1	TRBV9	TRBJ1-1	few	TGTGCCAGCAGCCCCAACAGGGGGCACACTGAAGCTTTCTTT	CASSPNRGHTEAFF
-	TRBV5-1	TRBJ2-3	-	TGCGCCAGCAGCTTGTCCTATACCACAGATACGCAGTATTTT	CASSLSYTTDTQYF
TRBD2	TRBV6-1	TRBJ2-3	many	TGTGCCAGCAGTCGACTAGCGTGGTTTAAAGATACGCAGTATTTT	CASSRLAWFKDTQYF
-	TRBV2	TRBJ2-1	many	TGTGCCACCCAAGAGTACAATGAGCAGTTCTTC	CATQEYNEQFF
TRBD1	TRBV2	TRBJ2-3	many	TGTGCCAGCAGTAGGGGACAGGGGGCGGCTGACCAGTATTTT	CASSRGQGAADQYF
-	TRBV5-1	TRBJ2-7	few	TGCGCCAGCAGTGGGGATCCAAACCAATACGAGCAGTACTTC	CASSGDPNQYEQYF
-	TRBV2	TRBJ1-6	-	TGTGCCAGCAGTGAAGTTGGCGATTCACCCCTCCACTTT	CASSEVGDSPLHF
TRBD2	TRBV28	TRBJ2-1	many	TGTGCCAGCAGGCTTAAGGGACTAGCGGCCCGCAATGAGCAGTTCTTC	CASRLKGLAARNEQFF
TRBD1	TRBV27	TRBJ2-7	-	TGTGCCAGCAGTTTCTCAGGGGGAATCTACGAGCAGTACTTC	CASSFSGGIYEQYF
-	TRBV4-1	TRBJ2-7	many	TGCGCCAGCAGCCAAGCCGCCAGCGACTACGAGCAGTACTTC	CASSQAASDYEQYF
-	TRBV7-3	TRBJ2-5	many	TGTGCCAGCAGCTTAAGAGGACGATCGCAAGAGACCCAGTACTTC	CASSLRGRSQETQYF
TRBD2	TRBV11-2	TRBJ2-1	many	TGTGCCAGCAGACTAGCGGACTACTACAATGAGCAGTTCTTC	CASRLADYYNEQFF
-	TRBV20-1	TRBJ1-2	few	TGCAGTGCCACGGCGGGAATTTGGAGCCCCTATGGCTACACCTTC	CSATAGIWSPYGYTF
-	TRBV7-9	TRBJ2-2	-	TGTGCCAGCAGCTCCCTCCTGAGACAGGACTTCCATTTGACGAACGCCGGGGAGCTGTTTTTT	CASSSLLRQDFHLTNAGELFF
-	TRBV20-1	TRBJ2-7	-	TGCAGTGCTAGAGGGGACGGTACCTGCGAGCAGTACTTC	CSARGDGTCEQYF
-	TRBV28	TRBJ1-1	many	TGTGCCAGCAGTCCAGGATACGGCACTGAAGCTTTCTTT	CASSPGYGTEAFF
TRBD2	TRBV11-1	TRBJ2-1	-	TGTGCCAGCAGCCGAGACCCACACCGGACTAGCGGGAGCGGTGAGCAGTTCTTC	CASSRDPHRTSGSGEQFF
TRBD1	TRBV6-1	TRBJ2-1	-	TGTGCCAGCAGCAACCCAGGGGGCGAGAACGCCTACAATGAGCAGTTCTTC	CASSNPGGENAYNEQFF
-	TRBV11-2	TRBJ2-3	-	TGTGCCAGCAGTTACGGGGGGCCAGATACGCAGTATTTT	CASSYGGPDTQYF
-	TRBV19	TRBJ1-1	few	TGTGCCAGTAGTATGGGCAGGAACACTGAAGCTTTCTTT	CASSMGRNTEAFF
TRBD1	TRBV7-2	TRBJ2-3	-	TGTGCCAGCAGCTCAATTCTAGGACAGGGTCCTATTACGCAGTATTTT	CASSSILGQGPITQYF
-	TRBV11-1	TRBJ2-7	many	TGTGCCAGCACCTCCCGGGACGGACCCTACGAGCAGTACTTC	CASTSRDGPYEQYF
-	TRBV7-9	TRBJ2-2	-	TGTGCCAGCACCTTGCAGGACGGCACCGGGGAGCTGTTTTTT	CASTLQDGTGELFF
-	TRBV12-5	TRBJ1-2	many	TGTGCTAGTGGAATCACCGACGTGAACGGCTACACCTTC	CASGITDVNGYTF
-	TRBV7-2	TRBJ2-4	many	TGTGCCAGCAGCTTAACCAATCCCCGGGACATTCAGTACTTC	CASSLTNPRDIQYF
-	TRBV20-1	TRBJ2-7	many	TGCAGTGCTAGAGACCCGCGGGGTTACAACGAGCAGTACTTC	CSARDPRGYNEQYF
-	TRBV11-2	TRBJ1-2	many	TGTGCCAGCAGCTTAGTTGGGGTAAACTATGGCTACACCTTC	CASSLVGVNYGYTF
-	TRBV3-1	TRBJ1-5	many	TGTGCCAGCAGCTCCGACGGGGCCTATCAGCCCCAGCATTTT	CASSSDGAYQPQHF
-	TRBV7-9	TRBJ1-5	-	TGTGCCAGCAGCTTAGTTGCGGGGAGGGATAGCAATCAGCCCCAGCATTTT	CASSLVAGRDSNQPQHF
-	TRBV11-3	TRBJ1-2	-	TGTGCCAGCAGCTTTCCGGGCTTGGGGGGCGCGAATGGCTACACCTTC	CASSFPGLGGANGYTF
TRBD2	TRBV13	TRBJ2-1	few	TGTGCCAGCAGCTTAGGCCCAGGTAGGGAGGGCAAGGGCAATGAGCAGTTCTTC	CASSLGPGREGKGNEQFF
TRBD1	TRBV3-1	TRBJ1-1	many	TGTGCCAGCAGTCAGACAGGGGCGCCGAGCACTGAAGCTTTCTTT	CASSQTGAPSTEAFF
TRBD2	TRBV10-3	TRBJ2-5	many	TGTGCCACGCGGACTAGCGGGAGACCCCAAGAGACCCAGTACTTC	CATRTSGRPQETQYF
-	TRBV20-1	TRBJ1-4	-	TGCAGTGCTAGAGTGGGGGGAAATGAAAAACTGTTTTTT	CSARVGGNEKLFF